This T cell receptor (beta chain) emerged from a study of blood T cell repertoires in COVID-19. Cohorts were based on clinical histories the participants reported. The CDR3 spans 14 residues. The ends lost 2 bases at V and 2 bases at J; junction bases unmatched: 0. Per germline, CDR1 MNHEY and CDR2 SVGAGI. Original handling: Amplification from reference gene primers served as the basis for estimated nucleated cell counts. TCRdb keeps only in-frame clones here, not all; method: immunoSEQ multiplex PCR. V and J calls and clone size follow that table, whereas D and trimming were derived from the DNA. The table includes approximately 450,000 clones, 70% to 90% detected once.

This receptor was identified in a young woman with acute COVID-19. V usage is TRBV6-5 and J usage is TRBJ1-5, with 7 bases fitting TRBD1. Sample: PBMCs or T cells enriched from blood (not recorded which). In DNA form, the CDR3 reads TGTGCCAGCAGTTACCAGGGGGGCAATCAGCCCCAGCATTTT. This sequence encodes CASSYQGGNQPQHF.